This T cell receptor (beta chain) is from a study of identical twins (dated by TCRdb to 2015 to 2016). Regarding the study in general: To test whether fetal clonotypes persist, this study deep-sequenced TCR alpha and beta repertoires from monozygotic twins, from unrelated adults of various ages, and from cord blood. To rule out contamination, the twin experiments were replicated at different times with different library preparation protocols. Here is what the overall study found, with its caveats: Recombination models systematically underestimated out-of-frame TCR alpha sharing in monozygotic twins but agreed with sharing between unrelated individuals. Abundant cord blood beta clonotypes carried fewer insertions; young adult naive repertoires showed a weaker similar trend, while memory repertoires showed none. Compared with coincidental sharing between unrelated individuals, an excess of low generation-probability sequences was observed among out-of-frame TCR alpha sequences shared between twins. Zero-insertion analyses could be partly confounded by invariant T cells such as MAIT and iNKT, although diverse VJ usage argued against such confounding for most clonotypes. Because the same donors could not be followed over many years, conclusions were based on cross-sectional statistical analysis. A weaker excess of twin sharing was found in beta out-of-frame sequences because the signal-to-noise ratio was lowered by fewer shared sequences.

Library construction relied on 5' RACE. Instrument used: Illumina HiSeq 2000. A universal primer binding site was added through template switching, and the final cDNA carried a unique molecular identifier so that TCR cDNA molecules could be counted accurately. Specific primers in the conserved constant-segment region were used to synthesize first-strand cDNA for TCR alpha and beta chains. To control for contamination, each cDNA library was double barcoded with a SMART-Mk sample barcode plus Illumina barcodes. Two successive PCR steps introduced TruSeq adapter sequences along with Illumina sample barcodes. The Illumina HiSeq platform was used with custom primers to sequence TCR alpha and beta cDNA libraries. On the authors' methods: Raw reads were processed with MiGEC to extract unique molecular identifiers, and MiXCR was used to determine CDR3 positions. Recombination models were inferred per individual with the repgenHMM and IGoR tools using an EM algorithm. Shared clonotypes were analyzed with the tcR package in R, and sharing was normalized by the product of cloneset sizes. To study raw recombination free of thymic and clonal selection effects, out-of-frame nonproductive sequences were analyzed. TCRdb took the public reads, trimmed them with fastp at Q25, ran MiXCR for clone calling and kept in-frame beta chains. Each CDR3 protein appears once, grouped with its most common genes and DNA. TCRdb assigned the V and J calls; the authors' analysis was not used. A total of about 890,000 distinct CDR3 sequences appear in this sample, 12% of them only once. Jointly, the top ten make up 1.5% to 2% of the sample.

From the cysteine through the phenylalanine, the CDR3 covers 17 amino acids. Just CDR3 DNA is preserved here, 51 bases in frame from base 1. V is shortened by 4 bases, J by 0 bases, and the region joining them spans 14 bases. For CDR1 and CDR2, the germline V gene lists SGHRS and YFSETQ. All donors were healthy Caucasians. Three pairs of female monozygotic twins, all aged about 18 to 30 years, made up the twin cohort. RNA for TCR libraries was isolated from peripheral blood mononuclear cells. In regard to this clonotype: The specificity of this receptor is unknown. No quality values exist for individual bases; no much larger clone is one base distant.

This sample was also put to use in a study of yellow fever vaccine responses in identical twins. Looking at the second paper: The T cell response to vaccination in identical twins was reported by the authors to appear partly convergent and partly personalized. In identical twins, the study followed T cell clones that responded to the vaccine with precision.

Here the chain combines TRBV5-1 and TRBJ2-6; TRBD1 is a possible D gene, resting on 6 matching bases. The sample taken for sequencing was PBMCs. The TCR comes from a woman aged 18-35 years in good health. For the CDR3, the sequence is CASSERTATSGANVLTF. The nucleotides are TGCGCCAGCAGCGAAAGGACAGCTACCTCTGGGGCCAACGTCCTGACTTTC.